The entry below describes one TCR beta chain. Its antigen remains undetermined. The cohort comprised some 700 healthy bone marrow donors. Cohort members were all nominally healthy when sampled, although unrecorded immune exposures were likely present. The donor was CMV seronegative and was included in the group of about 400 seronegative cohort members. A peripheral blood sample was collected from each donor, and TCR beta sequencing was performed on peripheral blood mononuclear cells. Genomic DNA was extracted from the blood cell samples with the Qiagen DNeasy Blood Extraction Kit. CDR3 length: 15 amino acids, cysteine to phenylalanine. This entry keeps only the CDR3 DNA: 45 bases, framed from base 1. V is cut by 7 bases and J by 1 base, and the space between the germline ends is 15 bases. Sequences MGHDK (CDR1) and SYGVNS (CDR2) are obtained from the germline V gene. To prepare the library, the immunoSEQ multiplex PCR assay was applied. For the multiplex PCR, a mixture combining 60 forward primers for TCR Vbeta segments and 13 reverse primers for TCR Jbeta segments was used. Amplification of the CDR3 region of rearranged TCR beta genes was performed with a multiplex PCR assay on genomic DNA. The amplified TCR beta libraries were sequenced on the Illumina HiSeq System as 87-base-pair reads. The source study handled its data this way. Across the 670 or so repertoires, a later analysis counted 75 million to 90 million unique TCR beta chains, 9 million to 14 million of which were shared by at least two donors. A nearest-neighbor algorithm error-corrected the raw reads and collapsed the reads into unique sequences, merging closely related sequences to remove PCR and sequencing errors. V, D and J gene segments were assigned by aligning CDR3 sequences to IMGT reference sequences. For a sequence to be retained, at least a six-nucleotide match to both a V gene segment and a J gene segment was required. A rearrangement was called productive if the CDR3 had no stop codons and remained in frame with V and J, and every other rearrangement was called non-productive. Following IMGT convention, CDR3 was defined as the stretch from the second conserved V-encoded cysteine up to the conserved J-encoded phenylalanine. The earlier analysis of some 550 of the donors excluded any sequence lacking an unambiguous match to a single V gene segment. In an earlier analysis of some 590 of the donors, a V segment was called functional when productive rearrangements were above 56.7%, and segregating when the standard deviation between donors exceeded 5%. A statistical classification framework was built to diagnose cytomegalovirus status from the catalog of TCR beta chain sequences. In a later analysis, TCR nucleotide sequences were compared against IMGT/GENE-DB human TR gene sequences so that V and J genes could be assigned. Using the TCRdist pipeline, a later analysis assigned CDR3 sequences along with most-parsimonious VDJ recombination scenarios. In a later analysis, each TCR beta chain was defined by its CDR3 amino acid sequence together with its V-gene family, and reads without a unique V-gene family were excluded. In a later analysis, several hundred highly shared, low-generation-probability nucleotide sequences were removed to address suspected cross-contamination and a sequencing artifact. In a later analysis, a clonal expansion index for each public chain was calculated from normalized within-repertoire ranks of inferred template counts. In a later analysis, generation probabilities were computed with a VDJ recombination model fitted to out-of-frame rearrangements, and the resulting probabilities were checked against IGoR. In a later analysis, hypergeometric tests were used to score TCR-TCR, TCR-HLA and TCR-CMV co-occurrence, with a repertoire-size bias correction applied to TCR pairs. False discovery rates were estimated in a later analysis by permuting HLA or CMV assignments 20 times. In a later analysis, co-occurring TCRs were grouped with DBSCAN, and TCRdist sequence similarity was added when clustering was performed within HLA-allele-positive subsets. Repertoires with fewer than 30,000 or more than 120,000 public chains were left out of co-occurrence clustering, as were five repertoires with anomalous nucleotide sharing. In TCRdb, the immuneACCESS table is reduced to in-frame sequences with V and J assigned. These tables do not hold every clone; where another copy was compared, an unresolved V gene accounts for under half, and the others remain unexplained. For V, J and clone size, that table is used; D and trimming come from the DNA. The sample's own table lists about 35,000 clones. Of the sample, 3% to 4.5% is held by the ten largest clones.

The sample belongs to a study of cytomegalovirus exposure and HLA in healthy donors (dated by TCRdb to about 2017). Study-level background: An earlier analysis of fewer than 750 of the donors reported approximately 260 Gb of sequence data and 117 million unique TCR beta sequences obtained from roughly 180 million T cells. An early release covering about 600 HLA-typed donors comprised 250 to 350 gigabases of sequencing data and tens of millions of unique TCR sequences. The genetic ancestry cluster associated with self-reported Caucasian donors included 81% of the 398 genotyped donors. The aim of the study was to test whether cataloging public T cell receptors could identify signatures of past pathogen exposure. The study profiled the T cell repertoires of hundreds of subjects by immunosequencing and related them to cytomegalovirus serostatus. In addition to the first cohort of around 670 subjects, a separate validation cohort of some 120 different subjects was used. To predict cytomegalovirus infection status, the study brought together high-throughput TCR immunosequencing, statistical association of individual TCRs with disease status, and machine learning. A later analysis re-analyzed previously published TCR beta repertoires from approximately 700 donors and added high-resolution HLA genotyping to study TCR occurrence patterns. Rather than drawing on any new phenotypic data, the later analysis identified candidate immune exposures from TCR beta sequences and the way those sequences occurred across donors. An earlier analysis of 500 to 650 of the donors applied high-throughput TCR beta sequencing to assess whether each TCR beta V gene segment acted as functional or pseudogenic. Alongside the repertoire data, information on donor age, sex, ethnicity and CMV serostatus was compiled. In a later genetic analysis, genome-wide SNP genotypes for about 60% of the 666 donors were used, and that subset was treated as a discovery cohort. All discovery cohort repertoires had been generated using a single sequencing platform. HLA typing covered class I and class II loci at four-digit resolution. The number of typed donors differed by locus: about 620-630 for A, B, C, DRB1 and DQB1; approximately 530 for DQA1; roughly 600 for DPA1; and roughly 490 for DPB1. About 5 DR-DQ haplotypes were handled as single units for association and clustering, since linkage in the cohort was strong. Among 398 genotyped donors of the cohort, an average of 235,054 unique TCR beta nucleotide sequences were sequenced per donor, around 20% of them non-productive.

Study-level results and caveats: The study gave a list of about 160 TCR beta chains associated with cytomegalovirus. Because counts were too low, around 17 rarely observed V segments, including chromosome 9 orphons, were left out of the earlier analysis of some 600 of the donors. A later genetic analysis reported fewer N-insertions in productive TCRs among donors in an Asian-associated ancestry cluster than the roughly 700-donor mean. The authors suggested that the approach could potentially be generalized to other disease states and immunological phenotypes. In an earlier analysis of some 500 of the donors, most TCR beta V segments were observed in productive rearrangements about 87% or about 30% of the time, broadly matching IMGT annotations. This cohort had only TCR beta chains sequenced, and the lack of alpha or paired-chain data limited which features could be detected. The 87-base-pair reads could not distinguish some IMGT-functional V segments, including TRBV6-2 and TRBV6-3, so those segments were excluded. In vitro tests confirmed that a few of the cytomegalovirus-associated TCR beta chains recognize cytomegalovirus antigens. In a later analysis, around 15,000 TCR beta sequences were associated with specific HLA alleles at a false discovery rate of 0.05. In both the original and validation cohorts, the classifier was reported to diagnose cytomegalovirus status with high specificity and sensitivity. In a later analysis, several top co-occurrence clusters were reported to appear linked to parvovirus B19, influenza, CMV and Epstein-Barr virus. Immune exposure information for the cohort was limited to CMV serostatus. In a later genetic analysis, a missense DCLRE1C variant was associated with V-gene and J-gene trimming of TCR beta chains, and the association was replicated in an independent cohort. A further reported finding was that TCR beta sequences accurately predicted the HLA-A and HLA-B alleles for most subjects in the first cohort. A later analysis found that TCR association rates varied across HLA loci, with DRB1 alleles showing the most associated TCRs and HLA-C alleles the fewest. Assigning TCR associations to individual alleles was difficult when HLA alleles, especially DR and DQ, strongly co-occurred. Linkage disequilibrium might explain the correlated functional status among segregating V segments, but an unknown experimental factor could not be excluded. According to a later analysis, most CMV-associated TCR beta chains appeared to be HLA-restricted, and the HLA associations seemed to be driven largely by CMV exposure. Presence/absence analyses assumed roughly uniform sequencing depth across donors, an assumption that may not hold. Compared with equally common non-associated chains, HLA-associated TCR beta chains in a later analysis were more clonally expanded and had lower generation probabilities. A group of highly shared sequence variants was considered likely to be a technical artifact of the sequencing pipeline. Most TCR sequences were observed very rarely across donors, whereas some public TCRs were present in many individuals. Because HLA typing was missing for some donors at each locus, association tests included only the typed subset.

The receptor's source is a man aged 35-49 years in good health and CMV-seronegative. The chain is assembled from TRBV25-1 and TRBJ2-3, and TRBD1 may be the D gene, going by 6 matching bases. Sequences were obtained from PBMCs. At the DNA level, the sequence is TGTGCCAGCAAGGTATGTGCAGGGGGCACAGATACGCAGTATTTT. Its protein product is CASKVCAGGTDTQYF.